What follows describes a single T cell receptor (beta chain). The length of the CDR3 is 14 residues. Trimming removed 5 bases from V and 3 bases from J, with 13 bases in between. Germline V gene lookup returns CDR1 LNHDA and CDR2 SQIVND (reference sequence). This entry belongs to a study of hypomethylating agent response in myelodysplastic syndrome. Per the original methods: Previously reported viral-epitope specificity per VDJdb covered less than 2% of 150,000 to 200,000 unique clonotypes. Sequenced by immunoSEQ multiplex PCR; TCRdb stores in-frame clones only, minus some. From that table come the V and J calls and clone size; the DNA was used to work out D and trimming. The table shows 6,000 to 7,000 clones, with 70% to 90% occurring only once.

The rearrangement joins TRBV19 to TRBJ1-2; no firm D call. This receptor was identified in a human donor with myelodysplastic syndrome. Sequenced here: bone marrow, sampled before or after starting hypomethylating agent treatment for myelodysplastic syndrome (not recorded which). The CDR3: CASSEFQADYGYTF. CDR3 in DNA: TGTGCCAGTAGTGAATTCCAGGCGGACTATGGCTACACCTTC.